This T cell receptor (beta chain) is drawn from a study of shared clonotypes between healthy human individuals. Across the whole study: A donor's plate count was three for CD4 naive and three for CD4 memory; CD8 naive had two and CD8 memory one. Whole-study results and caveats: How much donors shared clonotypes was expected to be affected by sequencing depth.

The V end lost 7 bases, the J end lost 3 bases, and 13 bases lay between the germline ends. CDR1 and CDR2 from the germline V gene are SQVTM and ANQGSEA. CDR3 length equals 12 residues. Points on this clone: What it binds is not known.

The protocol was immunoSEQ multiplex PCR, while the TCRdb copy is restricted to in-frame clones and leaves out a portion. The repertoire consists of 90,000 to 120,000 clones, with about 63% occurring once and the leading ten covering approximately 24%. Donors had no recently reported acute infections or vaccinations and were HIV-negative. Together with CD45RO+ cells, CCR7-negative CD45RA+ TemRA cells were included in CD8 memory. This TCR derives from a woman in her 30s in good health. Sequencing was carried out using memory CD8+ T cells sorted from blood. Subset here: CD45RO+ cells pooled with CCR7-negative TemRA cells. The chain has TRBV29-1 and TRBJ2-7; perhaps TRBD1 as D (6 bases). CDR3 loop: CSARDTFYEQYF. The CDR3 nucleotides are TGCAGCGCCCGGGACACATTCTACGAGCAGTACTTC.